This TCR beta chain was identified during a study of CD8+ T cells in alopecia areata (dated by TCRdb to the late 2010s). In the study overall: The treated patients, all with moderate-to-severe alopecia areata, were enrolled in an open-label pilot trial of oral tofacitinib given at 5 to 10 mg twice daily. Tofacitinib was administered for 6 to 18 months, and 6 months of follow-up off drug were then conducted to assess delayed response and recurrence. High-throughput TCRbeta sequencing was used to examine T cell clonal expansion in alopecia areata in both the C3H/HeJ mouse model and human patients. Scalp tissue and sorted CD4+ and CD8+ peripheral blood T cells from patchy and totalis/universalis alopecia areata patients and from healthy controls were covered by human TCRbeta sequencing. Patients on tofacitinib were biopsied at baseline and after 4 and 24 weeks of treatment, and several of the patients also had a later scalp biopsy. Scalp clonality was compared among normal scalp (n=4), patchy alopecia areata scalp (n=8), and alopecia totalis/universalis scalp (n=8). RNA came from the PAXgene miRNA kit for fixed scalp, the miRNeasy kit for PBMCs, and the RNeasy kit for mouse skin. TCRbeta CDR3 regions were amplified by immunoSEQ multiplex PCR using 35 Vbeta forward and 13 Jbeta reverse primers.

Points the paper makes about the study in general: Shared TCR sequences between patients were less evident than in mice, which may be partly attributable to HLA diversity in the patient population. Scalp TCR repertoire analysis is complicated because resident alphabeta T cells in normal human skin are also sequenced, whereas mouse skin is dominated by gammadelta T cells. Compared with normal scalp, lesional scalp had higher clonality and more expanded CD8+ clones, particularly in alopecia totalis/universalis, a pattern that suggests antigenic drive.

The library came from the immunoSEQ multiplex PCR assay. RNA was extracted from all samples and reverse transcribed into cDNA as template for TCR sequencing. First-strand cDNA was synthesized using SuperScript III with a 2:1 mix of oligo-dT and random hexamers. A synthetic immune receptor repertoire was used to assess amplification bias, and residual bias was removed computationally. The study's own analysis went as follows. Raw reads were preprocessed to remove errors, and CDR3 was defined by IMGT conventions from the conserved cysteine to phenylalanine. Clonality was computed as 1 minus the Shannon entropy, with the entropy normalized by log2 of the number of productive unique TCRs. Scalp TCRbeta sequences were cross-referenced with sorted blood CD4 and CD8 repertoires so that the CD4 or CD8 identity of scalp clones could be inferred. The table was pulled from immuneACCESS by TCRdb, which kept in-frame rearrangements only. Such tables lose some clones; where checked, under half of the loss comes from unresolved V genes, and the rest has no known cause. The DNA gave D and trimming, while V, J and clone size come from that table. The sample contains more than 110,000 clones, about 60% of them found a single time. The ten largest clones add up to 5% to 7% of the sample.

The time point label of this sample denotes: baseline before oral tofacitinib. From alopecia areata patients, peripheral blood was collected along with lesional scalp punch biopsies. PBMCs were isolated by density centrifugation and stained for CD3, CD4 and CD8, and CD4+ and CD8+ T cells were sorted on a FACSAria. About this clone: This receptor's antigen is unknown. There are no base qualities to consult, and no much larger clone falls within one base.

The germline V gene supplies CDR1 SGHTA and CDR2 FQGNSA. The trim is 0 bases for V and 5 bases for J, with a gap of 14 bases between the germline ends. Taken from cysteine to phenylalanine, the CDR3 has 16 residues. Only the CDR3 DNA stays, 48 bases, in frame from base 1. Sequenced here: CD4+ T cells sorted from blood, sampled at week 0. The receptor's source is a human donor with alopecia areata. The V gene is TRBV7-2 and the J gene is TRBJ2-1; TRBD1 is a possible D gene, resting on 6 matching bases. The nucleotides are TGTGCCAGCAGCTTAGCGGTAGGGGGTTCTAACAATGAGCAGTTCTTC. This is translated as CASSLAVGGSNNEQFF.